This record covers a single TCR beta chain. Its antigen is not known. Data came from immunoSEQ multiplex PCR; TCRdb stores just in-frame clones and leaves some out. The repertoire holds 1.6 million or so clones, with roughly 96% as singletons. Partitioning of CD4+ cells yielded a CD45RA+ naive subset and a CD45RA-negative memory subset. This specimen comes from a study of shared clonotypes between healthy human individuals. Study conclusions and caveats: Sharing across a handful of donors was seen in 4.5% to 6.5% of naive CD4 clonotypes. Depth was large, yet rarefaction showed that sorted-subset sequencing was incomplete.

This CDR3 comprises 15 residues. Per the germline V gene, CDR1 is SGHRS and CDR2 is YFSETQ. Losses at the gene ends were 4 bases for V and 1 base for J; bases not matched to a gene: 7. Material for sequencing was naive CD4+ T cells sorted from blood. The sample's subset: CD45RA+ positively selected. The chain uses TRBV5-1 and TRBJ1-1; 7 nucleotides align to TRBD1. This TCR came from a man aged 30-40 years in good health. The CDR3 DNA reads as TGCGCCAGCAGCCCACCACAGGGGAGGAACACTGAAGCTTTCTTT. Amino acids: CASSPPQGRNTEAFF.